A single sample gave rise to the 20 T cell receptor beta chains below, sequenced in a study of glioma-infiltrating T cells. Using RNA template, CDR3s of TCR alpha and beta were amplified with iRepertoire arm-PCR. MiXCR, applied by TCRdb to the multiplex PCR reads, yields one record per CDR3 protein. This sample has about 140,000 distinct CDR3 sequences, with more than 35% found just once. The sequenced sample was glioma tissue, nonneoplastic brain tissue, or PBMCs (not recorded which). The receptors originated from a human donor with low-grade glioma or glioblastoma, undergoing nonglioma brain surgery, or in good health (not recorded which).

In this sample, this clonotype turned up a few times. The chain couples TRBV7-2 to TRBJ2-7; D call uncertain. This CDR3 contains 12 residues. With 3 bases removed from V and 7 bases from J, the gap between germline ends came to 10 bases. Germline values: CDR1 SGHTA, CDR2 FQGNSA. The CDR3 spells CASSFSLGEQYF. CDR3 bases: TGTGCCAGCAGCTTCTCCTTAGGGGAGCAGTACTTC.

This clonotype has just one count. The chain uses TRBV6-1 and TRBJ2-1; 12 bases are a match to TRBD2. CDR1 and CDR2 (germline): MNHNS, SASEGT. The V segment lost 4 bases and the J segment 7 bases; nucleotides outside the gene matches: 5. CDR3 length: 15 residues. The CDR3 DNA reads TGTGCCAGCAGTGTTCTAGCGGGAGGGATTAATGAGCAGTTCTTC. Its translation: CASSVLAGGINEQFF.

The chain carries TRBV2 and TRBJ1-1; D remains unclear. CDR1 and CDR2 (germline): SNHLY, FYNNEI. V was shortened by 7 bases and J by 6 bases, with 9 bases between the two germline ends. CDR3 length: 11 amino acids. CDR3 protein: CASIGRPEAFF. Written as DNA, the CDR3 is TGTGCCAGCATAGGGAGGCCTGAAGCTTTCTTT.

There are a few counts of this clonotype. The chain carries TRBV20-1 and TRBJ1-2; D possibly corresponds to TRBD1 (6 bases). Germline V lookup: CDR1 DFQATT, CDR2 SNEGSKA (reference sequence). This CDR3 spans 12 amino acids. Trimming shortened V by 7 bases and J by 6 bases, and 15 bases separated the two germline ends. The CDR3 bases are TGCAGTGTCGGTTGGGGGGGCGATGGCTACACCTTC. As protein: CSVGWGGDGYTF.

This clonotype showed up just a few times. CDR3 residues: CASSQESGLLTDTQYF. The CDR3 nucleotides read TGCGCCAGCAGCCAAGAGTCGGGACTACTCACAGATACGCAGTATTTT. The J gene is TRBJ2-3, the V gene TRBV4-1; TRBD2 matches at 7 bases. Unmatched junction bases numbered 5, after V lost 0 bases and J lost 2 bases. Germline V gene sequence: CDR1 MGHRA, CDR2 YSYEKL. This CDR3 region has 16 residues.

Only a few counts were recorded for this clonotype. Written as DNA, the CDR3 is TGTGCCAGCAGTTTAACCGCGCCTAGCGGGTCGGGGGGGGAGCTGTTTTTT. Amino acid sequence: CASSLTAPSGSGGELFF. The chain couples TRBV27 to TRBJ2-2, with 8 nucleotides matching TRBD2. The germline CDR1 and CDR2 sequences are MNHEY and SMNVEV (reference sequence). This CDR3 is 17 amino acids long. The junction had 13 bases not matched to a gene; V was cut back by 2 bases and J by 8 bases.

The sample holds a few counts of this clonotype. CDR3 DNA sequence: TGTGCCAGCAGTTTATCGAGGCAGGGCCCCGGCTACACCTTC. Protein product: CASSLSRQGPGYTF. The J gene is TRBJ1-2, the V gene TRBV27; weak D call: TRBD1 (5 bases). Trimming removed 0 bases from V and 8 bases from J, with 13 bases in between. The CDR3 extends over 14 amino acids. From germline, CDR1 is MNHEY and CDR2 SMNVEV (reference sequence).

The chain employs TRBV6-1 and TRBJ1-5; possible D gene TRBD1, 5 bases. Germline V CDR1 and CDR2: MNHNS, SASEGT. This CDR3 region has 11 residues. The V end was cut by 6 bases, the J end by 9 bases, with 9 bases between. The CDR3 nucleotides are TGTGCCAGCAGCCTGAGGGGGCCCCAGCATTTT. It specifies CASSLRGPQHF.

This clonotype was picked up a small number of times. This chain connects TRBV11-2 to TRBJ2-3; D might be TRBD1 (5 bases). Trimming removed 2 bases at V and 2 bases at J, with 11 bases between. Germline V CDR1 and CDR2: SGHAT, FQNNGV. The CDR3 covers 15 residues. The CDR3 nucleotides read TGTGCCAGCAGCTTACACAGGTCTTACACAGATACGCAGTATTTT. Its protein is CASSLHRSYTDTQYF.

This clonotype was picked up a small number of times. The V call is TRBV6-1, the J call TRBJ2-1, with D possibly called TRBD1 or TRBD2 (6 bases each). Trimming removed 8 bases at V and 8 bases at J, with 13 bases between. The CDR3 sequence is 12 residues long. CDR1 is MNHNS, CDR2 SASEGT, per germline. The CDR3, as DNA: TGTGCCAGCGGTTGGGGGGCAGATGAGCAGTTCTTC. Translated, it gives CASGWGADEQFF.

The gene calls are TRBV6-1 and TRBJ1-5; TRBD1 matches 7 bases. Germline lookup yields CDR1 MNHNS and CDR2 SASEGT. The CDR3 has 15 residues. Losses at the gene ends were 6 bases for V and 2 bases for J; bases not matched to a gene: 7. In DNA form, the CDR3 reads TGTGCCAGCAGGCCACAGGGGAGAGGCAATCAGCCCCAGCATTTT. Translation: CASRPQGRGNQPQHF.

The V and J genes are TRBV11-2 and TRBJ1-1; tentatively, D is TRBD1 (5 bases). Per germline, CDR1 SGHAT and CDR2 FQNNGV. This CDR3 is 13 amino acids long. Trimming shortened V by 6 bases and J by 7 bases, and 15 bases separated the two germline ends. The CDR3 DNA follows: TGTGCCAGCAGAAAAGGGGTGCAGGTTGAAGCTTTCTTT. This gives the protein CASRKGVQVEAFF.

V and J are TRBV4-1 and TRBJ2-7, with TRBD2 matching 11 bases. The V and J ends lost 4 bases and 7 bases, in that order; junction bases with no gene match: 12. The CDR3 sequence is 16 residues long. The germline gives CDR1 MGHRA, CDR2 YSYEKL. Written as DNA, the CDR3 is TGCGCCAGCAGCCGCCAGACTAGCGGGATCTCCAATGAGCAGTACTTC. Translation: CASSRQTSGISNEQYF.

In this sample, this clonotype turned up a few times. The J gene is TRBJ1-3, the V gene TRBV20-1; D remains ambiguous. V dropped 1 base and J dropped 0 bases, with 7 bases sitting between them. The CDR3 length is 14 residues. Germline lookup yields CDR1 DFQATT and CDR2 SNEGSKA (reference sequence). CDR3 nucleotide sequence: TGCAGTGCTAGAGCGGGCAGCTCTGGAAACACCATATATTTT. Protein: CSARAGSSGNTIYF.

The sample holds many counts of this clonotype. This sequence joins TRBV6-1 and TRBJ2-7; 9 bases match TRBD2. Germline V CDR1 and CDR2: MNHNS, SASEGT. The J segment lost 2 bases and the V segment lost 6 bases, leaving 8 bases of the junction unmatched. The CDR3 extends over 15 amino acids. The CDR3 sequence is CASRTTSGETYEQYF. DNA for the CDR3: TGTGCCAGCAGGACGACTAGCGGAGAAACCTACGAGCAGTACTTC.

This chain uses TRBV24-1 with TRBJ2-1; 7 nucleotides agree with TRBD1. Germline assignment: CDR1 KGHDR and CDR2 SFDVKD. The junction had 7 bases not matched to a gene; V was cut back by 1 base and J by 11 bases. The CDR3 consists of 14 residues. CDR3 bases: TGTGCCACCAGTGATTTCCCCGGGGACAGTAAGCAGTTCTTC. Amino acid sequence: CATSDFPGDSKQFF.

Only a few counts were recorded for this clonotype. The chain couples TRBV12-3 or TRBV12-4 to TRBJ2-5; D remains ambiguous. V was clipped by 6 bases and J by 0 bases, with 11 bases between them. The CDR3 is 14 amino acids. CDR3 protein: CASSLGRNQETQYF. The CDR3, as DNA: TGTGCCAGCAGCCTTGGACGGAACCAAGAGACCCAGTACTTC.

The chain is built from TRBV7-2 and TRBJ2-7; D possibly uses TRBD1 or TRBD2 (6 bases each). This CDR3 region has 15 residues. The ends were cut back, 1 base at V and 3 bases at J, with 13 bases in the middle. CDR1 is SGHTA, CDR2 FQGNSA, per germline. The DNA of the CDR3 is TGTGCCAGCAGCTTAGGGGGGGCAGGGAGCTACGAGCAGTACTTC. Its protein is CASSLGGAGSYEQYF.

This sequence joins TRBV11-1 and TRBJ1-2; D may be TRBD1 (5 bases). The CDR3 consists of 15 residues. The V and J ends lost 5 bases and 8 bases respectively, with 21 bases between them. Germline V gene lookup returns CDR1 SGHAT and CDR2 FQDESV (reference sequence). CDR3 residues: CASSKTSTGPMGYTF. DNA for the CDR3: TGTGCCAGCAGCAAGACCAGTACAGGACCCATGGGCTACACCTTC.

This chain connects TRBV3-1 to TRBJ2-1, with no clear D. CDR3 length equals 15 residues. Germline V gene lookup returns CDR1 LGHDT and CDR2 YNNKEL (reference sequence). V was pared by 2 bases and J by 4 bases, with 12 bases between. CDR3 DNA: TGTGCCAGCAGCCAAAGCGTCTGGGATTACAATGAGCAGTTCTTC. As protein: CASSQSVWDYNEQFF.